The 25 T cell receptor beta chains in this list originate from one sample, sequenced in a study of cytomegalovirus exposure and HLA in healthy donors (dated by TCRdb to about 2017). Library construction relied on the immunoSEQ multiplex PCR assay. The multiplex PCR relied on a mix of 60 forward primers for TCR Vbeta segments and 13 reverse primers for TCR Jbeta segments. The immuneACCESS repertoire file appears here via TCRdb, limited to in-frame rearrangements. These files lack a portion of the clones; in checked studies, under half of the deficit traces to unresolved V genes, and the cause of the others is not known. This sample comprises around 150,000 clones, roughly 80% of them detected only once. The top ten hold roughly 1.9% of the sample. Material for sequencing was PBMCs. These TCRs come from a human donor in good health.

The gene calls are TRBV5-3 and TRBJ1-2, with TRBD1 matching 9 bases. TRBV5-3 is an ORF, and what it does is uncertain. V lost 1 base to trimming and J lost 7 bases; unmatched junction nucleotides: 5. CDR3 length equals 14 residues. This chain's CDR3 is CARSLTGGLSGYTF. Here the CDR3 DNA reads TGTGCCAGAAGCTTGACAGGGGGCCTTTCTGGCTACACCTTC.

The rearrangement links TRBV5-1 to TRBJ2-7; D uncertain. This CDR3 contains 11 residues. V was clipped by 5 bases and J by 2 bases, with 5 bases between them. Per the germline V gene, CDR1 is SGHRS and CDR2 is YFSETQ. The CDR3 sequence is CASRIAYEQYF. CDR3 in DNA: TGCGCCAGCAGGATAGCCTACGAGCAGTACTTC.

The J gene is TRBJ1-1, the V gene TRBV7-2; no firm D call. The CDR3 has 15 residues. V was cut by 0 bases and J by 1 base, with 9 bases left in between. Germline V lookup: CDR1 SGHTA, CDR2 FQGNSA. CDR3 loop: CASSLAATANTEAFF. The CDR3 DNA reads TGTGCCAGCAGCTTAGCCGCAACAGCGAACACTGAAGCTTTCTTT. The entire variable domain, with the rest obtained from reference TRBV7-2 and TRBJ1-1, is as follows: GAGVSQSPSNKVTEKGKDVELRCDPISGHTALYWYRQSLGQGLEFLIYFQGNSAPDKSGLPSDRFSAERTGGSVSTLTIQRTQQEDSAVYLCASSLAATANTEAFFGQGTRLTVV.

This clone was detected only once. The rearrangement uses TRBV5-6 and TRBJ2-5, with 8 nucleotides matching TRBD2. V lost 4 bases, J lost 2 bases, and 10 bases stayed unmatched. This CDR3 contains 16 residues. Germline V gives CDR1 SGHDT, CDR2 YYEEEE. This chain's CDR3 is CASSPLSGVLQETQYF. Written as DNA, the CDR3 is TGTGCCAGCAGCCCCCTTAGCGGGGTCTTACAAGAGACCCAGTACTTC. Complete variable domain (other parts from reference TRBV5-6 and TRBJ2-5): DAGVTQSPTHLIKTRGQQVTLRCSPKSGHDTVSWYQQALGQGPQFIFQYYEEEERQRGNFPDRFSGHQFPNYSSELNVNALLLGDSALYLCASSPLSGVLQETQYFGPGTRLLVL.

The rearrangement joins TRBV7-9 to TRBJ2-7, with 9 bases aligning to TRBD1. This CDR3 is 15 amino acids long. The germline CDR1 and CDR2 sequences are SEHNR and FQNEAQ (reference sequence). V was pared by 5 bases and J by 3 bases, with 8 bases of the junction left unmatched. The chain's CDR3 is CASSHYRTGVYEQYF. Here the CDR3 DNA reads TGTGCCAGCAGCCATTATCGGACAGGGGTCTACGAGCAGTACTTC.

The sample holds many counts of this clone. The chain has TRBV4-3 and TRBJ1-2, with D maybe TRBD1 (6 bases). Per the germline V gene, CDR1 is LGHNA and CDR2 is YSLEER. V was cut by 4 bases and J by 8 bases, with 14 bases left in between. The CDR3 consists of 13 residues. CDR3 residues: CASSLRQGRGYTF. The DNA of the CDR3 is TGCGCCAGCAGCCTCCGGCAGGGGAGAGGCTACACCTTC.

The chain employs TRBV11-2 and TRBJ2-1, with TRBD1 matching over 7 bases. V lost 3 bases to trimming and J lost 8 bases; unmatched junction nucleotides: 16. Germline V gene sequence: CDR1 SGHAT, CDR2 FQNNGV. The CDR3 length is 17 residues. The CDR3 DNA follows: TGTGCCAGCAGCTTCCGCCAGACAGGGTGGTATTCAGATGAGCAGTTCTTC. Encoded protein: CASSFRQTGWYSDEQFF.

The J gene is TRBJ1-2, the V gene TRBV9, with D possibly matching TRBD1 (5 bases). The CDR3 extends over 15 amino acids. Germline CDR1 reads SGDLS; CDR2 reads YYNGEE. V dropped 3 bases and J dropped 0 bases, with 12 bases sitting between them. CDR3 in DNA: TGTGCCAGCAGCGAGGGGTCTCTACCTAACTATGGCTACACCTTC. Translating gives CASSEGSLPNYGYTF.

V is TRBV6-5 and J is TRBJ1-2, with 7 positions matching TRBD1. Looked up from germline, CDR1 is MNHEY and CDR2 is SVGAGI. With V trimmed by 6 bases and J by 2 bases, 3 bases remained unmatched. There are 13 residues in the CDR3. CDR3 sequence (DNA): TGTGCCAGCAGCGAGACAGGGAACTATGGCTACACCTTC. Residues: CASSETGNYGYTF.

This chain joins TRBV18 and TRBJ1-2; 7 nucleotides match TRBD1. V shed 1 base, J shed 4 bases, and the junction held 3 bases outside the gene matches. CDR1 is KGHSH, CDR2 LQKENI, per germline. The CDR3 runs to 14 residues. The CDR3: CASSPQGATYGYTF. CDR3 nucleotide sequence: TGTGCCAGCTCACCACAGGGGGCTACCTATGGCTACACCTTC.

V gene TRBV5-1 combines with J gene TRBJ2-2; 7 positions match TRBD2. V lost 0 bases to trimming and J lost 5 bases; unmatched junction nucleotides: 1. Germline V lookup: CDR1 SGHRS, CDR2 YFSETQ. The CDR3 has 14 residues. The CDR3 region has the DNA TGCGCCAGCAGCTTGGGAGCGGGAACCGGGGAGCTGTTTTTT. Translation: CASSLGAGTGELFF.

The sample holds one count of this clone. The gene calls are TRBV19 and TRBJ1-2; unclear D gene. CDR3 length: 14 residues. Between the trimmed V and J ends, which lost 3 bases and 4 bases, there was a span of 12 bases. Germline CDR1 LNHDA, CDR2 SQIVND (reference sequence). The CDR3 region is CASSIRDGGYGYTF. CDR3 sequence (DNA): TGTGCCAGTAGTATCCGCGACGGAGGCTATGGCTACACCTTC. Together with reference TRBV19 and TRBJ1-2, the CDR3 gives the full variable domain: DGGITQSPKYLFRKEGQNVTLSCEQNLNHDAMYWYRQDPGQGLRLIYYSQIVNDFQKGDIAEGYSVSREKKESFPLTVTSAQKNPTAFYLCASSIRDGGYGYTFGSGTRLTVV.

The chain links TRBV28 to TRBJ1-5, with D possibly matching TRBD1 (6 bases). Germline V gene lookup returns CDR1 MDHEN and CDR2 SYDVKM. The CDR3 is 16 residues long. V lost 5 bases and J 1 base, leaving 15 bases between the germline ends. The CDR3 bases are TGTGCCAGCAGTCTAAATCAGGGGAACAGCAATCAGCCCCAGCATTTT. Its protein is CASSLNQGNSNQPQHF.

In this sample, this clone turned up a few times. CDR3 protein: CASSSTGYTEAFF. CDR3 DNA: TGTGCCAGCAGCTCCACAGGGTACACTGAAGCTTTCTTT. The V gene is TRBV5-6, the J gene TRBJ1-1, with a weak D call TRBD1 (6 bases). V lost 3 bases, J lost 3 bases, and 9 bases lay in between. CDR3 length: 13 residues. Germline CDR1 reads SGHDT; CDR2 reads YYEEEE.

The gene calls are TRBV27 and TRBJ2-7; the D gene is possibly TRBD2 (5 bases). Looked up from germline, CDR1 is MNHEY and CDR2 is SMNVEV (reference sequence). CDR3 length: 13 residues. Trimming pared 6 bases from V and 3 bases from J, leaving 12 bases between. The CDR3 DNA reads as TGTGCCAGCAGCTTTATAGGACTCTACGAGCAGTACTTC. Translating it yields CASSFIGLYEQYF.

This chain links TRBV5-1 with TRBJ2-5; 8 bases are shared with TRBD2. The J call is in doubt because the DNA end fits TRBJ2-7 better. The CDR3 runs to 15 residues. Germline loops: CDR1 SGHRS, CDR2 YFSETQ. The CDR3 loop is CASSLGGGPPYEQYF. CDR3 in DNA: TGCGCCAGCAGCTTAGGCGGGGGGCCTCCCTACGAGCAGTACTTC.

The genes are TRBV25-1 and TRBJ2-3; 9 bases are a match to TRBD1. Germline V CDR1 and CDR2: MGHDK, SYGVNS. This CDR3 region has 16 residues. Trimming removed 4 bases from V and 2 bases from J; junction bases left unmatched: 7. The CDR3 sequence is CASSANRGPFTDTQYF. CDR3 sequence (DNA): TGTGCCAGCAGTGCGAACAGGGGGCCATTCACAGATACGCAGTATTTT.

The genes are TRBV19 and TRBJ2-3, with 8 bases identical to TRBD1. CDR1 and CDR2 from the germline V gene are LNHDA and SQIVND (reference sequence). CDR3 length: 15 residues. The V and J ends lost 6 bases and 5 bases, in that order; junction bases with no gene match: 10. As DNA, the CDR3 is TGTGCCAGTAGCCCAGGGGGCTCTTTGTTAGATACGCAGTATTTT. This translates into CASSPGGSLLDTQYF.

The rearrangement uses TRBV6-1 and TRBJ2-2; no clear D. CDR1 and CDR2 from the germline V gene are MNHNS and SASEGT. The CDR3 length is 14 residues. Deletions cut 8 bases from V and 0 bases from J, with 10 bases between. The CDR3, as DNA: TGTGCCAGCTCACGAGGCCCGAACACCGGGGAGCTGTTTTTT. It translates to CASSRGPNTGELFF.

CDR3: CASSVRGGEDRGGEKLFF. The DNA for the CDR3 is TGTGCCAGCAGCGTCCGGGGAGGGGAGGACAGGGGTGGAGAAAAACTGTTTTTT. The chain joins TRBV21-1 to TRBJ1-4; whether TRBD1, the table's D call, matches the DNA was not checked. TRBV21-1 corresponds to a pseudogene. The CDR3 extends over 18 amino acids.

The chain recombines TRBV11-2 with TRBJ2-3; TRBD2 agrees at 16 bases. The CDR3 covers 17 residues. Germline V lookup: CDR1 SGHAT, CDR2 FQNNGV. J lost 3 bases, V lost 5 bases, and 5 bases had no gene match. CDR3 coding DNA: TGTGCCAGCAGCGGGGGGACTAGCGGGGGGGTAACAGATACGCAGTATTTT. Its translation: CASSGGTSGGVTDTQYF.

The chain has TRBV5-1 and TRBJ2-7; 12 nucleotides align to TRBD1. The CDR3 sequence is 15 residues long. V was clipped by 1 base and J by 5 bases; unmatched bases: 4. Germline V gives CDR1 SGHRS, CDR2 YFSETQ. The CDR3 bases are TGCGCCAGCAGCTTGATGGGGACAGGGGGCCACGAGCAGTACTTC. It translates to CASSLMGTGGHEQYF.

The chain combines TRBV7-2 with TRBJ2-5; TRBD2 might be the D (6 bases). Germline CDR1 reads SGHTA; CDR2 reads FQGNSA. Trimming shortened V by 3 bases and J by 2 bases, and 13 bases separated the two germline ends. CDR3 length: 15 amino acids. DNA of the CDR3: TGTGCCAGCAGCTTCGTACGTGGGGGGCAAGAGACCCAGTACTTC. It specifies CASSFVRGGQETQYF.

V gene TRBV28 combines with J gene TRBJ1-4; D unresolved. V shed 5 bases and J shed 8 bases, with 6 bases lying between them. The CDR3 covers 11 residues. Germline V gives CDR1 MDHEN, CDR2 SYDVKM. The CDR3 region has the DNA TGTGCCAGCAGTACCGGGGAAAAACTGTTTTTT. Protein sequence: CASSTGEKLFF.

The V and J genes are TRBV7-2 and TRBJ2-2, with 12 bases that match TRBD2. Germline-derived CDR1 and CDR2 are SGHTA and FQGNSA. V was clipped by 6 bases and J by 7 bases; unmatched bases: 9. There are 16 residues in the CDR3. The CDR3 loop is CASRRLAGGQNGELFF. Written as DNA, the CDR3 is TGTGCCAGCAGAAGGCTAGCGGGGGGGCAAAACGGGGAGCTGTTTTTT.